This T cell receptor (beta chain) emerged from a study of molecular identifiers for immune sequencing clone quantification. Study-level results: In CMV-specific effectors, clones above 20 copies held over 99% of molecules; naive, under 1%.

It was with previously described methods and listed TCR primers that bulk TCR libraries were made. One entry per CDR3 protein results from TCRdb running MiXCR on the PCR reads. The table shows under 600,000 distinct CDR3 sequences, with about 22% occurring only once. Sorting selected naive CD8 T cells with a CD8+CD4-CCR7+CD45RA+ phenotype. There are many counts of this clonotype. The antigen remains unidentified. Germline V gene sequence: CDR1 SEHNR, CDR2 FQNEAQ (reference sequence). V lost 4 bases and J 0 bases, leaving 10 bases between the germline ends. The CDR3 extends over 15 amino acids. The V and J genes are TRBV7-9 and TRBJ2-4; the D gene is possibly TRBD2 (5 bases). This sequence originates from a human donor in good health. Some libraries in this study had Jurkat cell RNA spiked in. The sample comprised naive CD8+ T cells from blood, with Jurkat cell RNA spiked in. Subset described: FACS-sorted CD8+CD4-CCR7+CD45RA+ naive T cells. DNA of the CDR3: TGTGCCAGCAGCTCCGACTATCTAGCCAAAAACATTCAGTACTTC. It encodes CASSSDYLAKNIQYF.